These T cell receptor beta chains were read from a single sample in a study of neurological immune-mediated disorders. TCRdb independently ran MiXCR on the 5' RACE reads; one entry per CDR3 protein. The sample lists approximately 74,000 distinct CDR3 sequences; around a tenth were seen once. Input material: PBMCs. These receptors were taken from a man in his fifties in good health. CDR3s include the opening cysteine and the closing phenylalanine or tryptophan. The D gene is left open where the match is weak. Not all rows give a size; the values are once, few, many and, for expanded clones, a class.

j_gene: TRBJ2-1; abundance: few; v_gene: TRBV24-1; d_gene: TRBD1; CDR3aa: CATSDLTGGNEQFF; CDR3nt: TGTGCCACCAGTGATTTAACAGGGGGTAATGAGCAGTTCTTC
j_gene: TRBJ2-5; abundance: .; v_gene: TRBV20-1; d_gene: .; CDR3aa: CSAAQGGETQYF; CDR3nt: TGCAGTGCTGCACAGGGTGGTGAGACCCAGTACTTC
j_gene: TRBJ2-4; abundance: many; v_gene: TRBV7-2; d_gene: .; CDR3aa: CASSLGWQPKNIQYF; CDR3nt: TGTGCCAGCAGCCTTGGTTGGCAACCCAAAAACATTCAGTACTTC
j_gene: TRBJ1-2; abundance: .; v_gene: TRBV7-9; d_gene: .; CDR3aa: CASNPGGGSYGYTF; CDR3nt: TGTGCCAGCAACCCCGGAGGGGGTAGCTATGGCTACACCTTC
j_gene: TRBJ1-1; abundance: many; v_gene: TRBV5-4; d_gene: .; CDR3aa: CASSLDMNTEAFF; CDR3nt: TGTGCCAGCAGCCTGGACATGAACACTGAAGCTTTCTTT
j_gene: TRBJ2-3; abundance: many; v_gene: TRBV12-3/TRBV12-4; d_gene: TRBD2; CDR3aa: CASSRGLASDTQYF; CDR3nt: TGTGCCAGCAGCCGCGGACTAGCGTCGGATACGCAGTATTTT
j_gene: TRBJ2-7; abundance: many; v_gene: TRBV10-3; d_gene: .; CDR3aa: CAISERGTARYEQYF; CDR3nt: TGTGCCATCAGTGAGAGAGGAACAGCTCGCTACGAGCAGTACTTC
j_gene: TRBJ2-5; abundance: .; v_gene: TRBV20-1; d_gene: .; CDR3aa: CSARGRRDWGETQYF; CDR3nt: TGCAGTGCTAGGGGGCGCAGGGACTGGGGAGAGACCCAGTACTTC
j_gene: TRBJ2-7; abundance: many; v_gene: TRBV5-1; d_gene: TRBD2; CDR3aa: CASSSLPVGEGSYEQYF; CDR3nt: TGCGCCAGCAGCTCCCTCCCGGTGGGGGAGGGCTCCTACGAGCAGTACTTC
j_gene: TRBJ2-5; abundance: many; v_gene: TRBV15; d_gene: .; CDR3aa: CATSTGPPRETQYF; CDR3nt: TGTGCCACCAGCACGGGCCCCCCGAGGGAGACCCAGTACTTC
j_gene: TRBJ2-4; abundance: many; v_gene: TRBV9; d_gene: TRBD1; CDR3aa: CASSARDSLLAKNIQYF; CDR3nt: TGTGCCAGCAGCGCCCGGGACAGCCTTCTAGCCAAAAACATTCAGTACTTC
j_gene: TRBJ1-6; abundance: many; v_gene: TRBV20-1; d_gene: TRBD1; CDR3aa: CSARTGLSNSPLHF; CDR3nt: TGCAGTGCCAGGACAGGGCTAAGTAATTCACCCCTCCACTTT
j_gene: TRBJ2-1; abundance: many; v_gene: TRBV7-9; d_gene: .; CDR3aa: CASTERVAETNEQFF; CDR3nt: TGTGCCAGCACCGAGAGGGTAGCGGAAACCAATGAGCAGTTCTTC
j_gene: TRBJ1-1; abundance: many; v_gene: TRBV14; d_gene: TRBD1; CDR3aa: CASSGQGVSTEAFF; CDR3nt: TGTGCCAGCAGTGGACAGGGCGTAAGCACTGAAGCTTTCTTT
j_gene: TRBJ2-1; abundance: .; v_gene: TRBV5-1; d_gene: .; CDR3aa: CASSLFSANNEQFF; CDR3nt: TGCGCCAGCAGCTTGTTCAGCGCCAACAATGAGCAGTTCTTC
j_gene: TRBJ2-2; abundance: .; v_gene: TRBV20-1; d_gene: .; CDR3aa: CSARMGPYTGELFF; CDR3nt: TGCAGTGCTAGAATGGGACCATACACCGGGGAGCTGTTTTTT
j_gene: TRBJ1-5; abundance: many; v_gene: TRBV6-6; d_gene: .; CDR3aa: CASKGEGNQPQHF; CDR3nt: TGTGCCAGCAAAGGGGAAGGAAATCAGCCCCAGCATTTT
j_gene: TRBJ1-6; abundance: .; v_gene: TRBV10-3; d_gene: TRBD1; CDR3aa: CAIRGTDFNSPLHF; CDR3nt: TGTGCCATCAGGGGGACAGATTTCAATTCACCCCTCCACTTT
j_gene: TRBJ2-1; abundance: few; v_gene: TRBV20-1; d_gene: .; CDR3aa: CSARAGLQSYNEQFF; CDR3nt: TGCAGTGCTAGAGCGGGACTCCAATCTTACAATGAGCAGTTCTTC
j_gene: TRBJ1-1; abundance: many; v_gene: TRBV5-1; d_gene: .; CDR3aa: CASSQRGDNTEAFF; CDR3nt: TGCGCCAGCAGCCAGAGGGGGGATAACACTGAAGCTTTCTTT
j_gene: TRBJ2-7; abundance: few; v_gene: TRBV6-6; d_gene: .; CDR3aa: CASSPEGPWQYF; CDR3nt: TGTGCCAGCAGCCCCGAAGGTCCCTGGCAGTACTTC
j_gene: TRBJ2-1; abundance: many; v_gene: TRBV28; d_gene: TRBD2; CDR3aa: CARGGSGTLFYNEQFF; CDR3nt: TGTGCCAGGGGGGGGTCCGGGACTCTTTTTTACAATGAGCAGTTCTTC
j_gene: TRBJ1-1; abundance: many; v_gene: TRBV5-1; d_gene: .; CDR3aa: CASSLRGNTEAFF; CDR3nt: TGCGCCAGCAGCTTGAGAGGGAACACTGAAGCTTTCTTT
j_gene: TRBJ2-7; abundance: .; v_gene: TRBV5-5; d_gene: TRBD2; CDR3aa: CVSSRTLAGPSYEQYF; CDR3nt: TGTGTCAGCAGCCGGACTCTAGCGGGACCGTCCTACGAGCAGTACTTC
j_gene: TRBJ2-7; abundance: many; v_gene: TRBV6-5; d_gene: .; CDR3aa: CASSPTAQSSYEQYF; CDR3nt: TGTGCCAGCAGTCCCACGGCGCAGAGCTCCTACGAGCAGTACTTC
j_gene: TRBJ2-2; abundance: many; v_gene: TRBV12-3/TRBV12-4; d_gene: .; CDR3aa: CASSLWQTGELFF; CDR3nt: TGTGCCAGCAGTTTGTGGCAGACCGGGGAGCTGTTTTTT
j_gene: TRBJ1-5; abundance: many; v_gene: TRBV7-2; d_gene: .; CDR3aa: CASSLLYGQPQHF; CDR3nt: TGTGCCAGCAGCTTATTATATGGTCAGCCCCAGCATTTT
j_gene: TRBJ1-5; abundance: many; v_gene: TRBV4-2; d_gene: .; CDR3aa: CASSQLASGNQPQHF; CDR3nt: TGTGCCAGCAGCCAACTTGCCTCGGGTAATCAGCCCCAGCATTTT
j_gene: TRBJ2-2; abundance: many; v_gene: TRBV20-1; d_gene: TRBD2; CDR3aa: CSARRAGRNTGELFF; CDR3nt: TGCAGTGCCAGGCGAGCGGGAAGAAACACCGGGGAGCTGTTTTTT
j_gene: TRBJ2-5; abundance: many; v_gene: TRBV28; d_gene: .; CDR3aa: CASSFPARGGQETQYF; CDR3nt: TGTGCCAGCAGTTTCCCGGCGAGGGGGGGCCAAGAGACCCAGTACTTC
j_gene: TRBJ1-2; abundance: many; v_gene: TRBV5-1; d_gene: TRBD1; CDR3aa: CASSFGTANYGYTF; CDR3nt: TGCGCCAGCAGCTTCGGGACAGCTAACTATGGCTACACCTTC
j_gene: TRBJ2-3; abundance: many; v_gene: TRBV7-2; d_gene: .; CDR3aa: CASSLWSGGRTDTQYF; CDR3nt: TGTGCCAGCAGCTTATGGTCGGGCGGACGCACAGATACGCAGTATTTT
j_gene: TRBJ2-3; abundance: once; v_gene: TRBV6-1; d_gene: TRBD1; CDR3aa: CASSEWRTGMNTQYF; CDR3nt: TGTGCCAGCAGTGAATGGAGGACAGGGATGAATACGCAGTATTTT
j_gene: TRBJ2-5; abundance: many; v_gene: TRBV13; d_gene: TRBD1; CDR3aa: CASSSGTARRGETQYF; CDR3nt: TGTGCCAGCAGCTCCGGGACAGCTCGGCGCGGAGAGACCCAGTACTTC
j_gene: TRBJ2-7; abundance: many; v_gene: TRBV6-6; d_gene: .; CDR3aa: CASSYTAQVENEQYF; CDR3nt: TGTGCCAGCAGTTACACGGCACAAGTGGAAAACGAGCAGTACTTC
j_gene: TRBJ2-1; abundance: many; v_gene: TRBV5-1; d_gene: .; CDR3aa: CASSLEVPRGEQFF; CDR3nt: TGCGCCAGCAGCTTGGAGGTCCCTAGGGGTGAGCAGTTCTTC
j_gene: TRBJ2-4; abundance: many; v_gene: TRBV7-3; d_gene: TRBD1; CDR3aa: CASSSHGDRGNIQYF; CDR3nt: TGTGCCAGCAGCTCCCATGGGGACAGGGGTAACATTCAGTACTTC
j_gene: TRBJ1-4; abundance: many; v_gene: TRBV28; d_gene: .; CDR3aa: CASSFTQIATNEKLFF; CDR3nt: TGTGCCAGCAGTTTCACTCAAATCGCAACTAATGAAAAACTGTTTTTT
j_gene: TRBJ1-2; abundance: many; v_gene: TRBV7-9; d_gene: .; CDR3aa: CASSPSRIANYGYTF; CDR3nt: TGTGCCAGCAGCCCCTCACGCATAGCTAACTATGGCTACACCTTC
j_gene: TRBJ2-4; abundance: many; v_gene: TRBV6-2/TRBV6-3; d_gene: TRBD1; CDR3aa: CASSYRQGIQYF; CDR3nt: TGTGCCAGCAGTTACCGACAGGGCATTCAGTACTTC
j_gene: TRBJ2-2; abundance: .; v_gene: TRBV30; d_gene: .; CDR3aa: CAWSAGRELFF; CDR3nt: TGTGCCTGGAGCGCCGGCCGGGAGCTGTTTTTT
j_gene: TRBJ1-5; abundance: many; v_gene: TRBV9; d_gene: .; CDR3aa: CASSVGAGNQPQHF; CDR3nt: TGTGCCAGCAGCGTAGGGGCAGGCAATCAGCCCCAGCATTTT
j_gene: TRBJ1-1; abundance: many; v_gene: TRBV29-1; d_gene: TRBD1; CDR3aa: CSVEGQPNTEAFF; CDR3nt: TGCAGCGTTGAGGGACAGCCGAACACTGAAGCTTTCTTT
j_gene: TRBJ1-1; abundance: many; v_gene: TRBV7-3; d_gene: .; CDR3aa: CASSLSQEGTEAFF; CDR3nt: TGTGCCAGCAGCTTAAGCCAGGAGGGGACTGAAGCTTTCTTT
j_gene: TRBJ1-6; abundance: many; v_gene: TRBV4-2; d_gene: .; CDR3aa: CASSQSGGLSMSPLHF; CDR3nt: TGTGCCAGCAGCCAATCCGGGGGGCTTTCAATGTCACCCCTCCACTTT
j_gene: TRBJ2-7; abundance: .; v_gene: TRBV7-8; d_gene: TRBD1; CDR3aa: CASSFRDRADEHYF; CDR3nt: TGTGCCAGTAGCTTCCGGGACAGGGCCGACGAGCATTACTTC
j_gene: TRBJ2-7; abundance: many; v_gene: TRBV5-1; d_gene: TRBD1; CDR3aa: CASSLSAGGSYEQYF; CDR3nt: TGCGCCAGCAGCTTGTCGGCAGGGGGAAGCTACGAGCAGTACTTC
j_gene: TRBJ1-2; abundance: many; v_gene: TRBV4-1; d_gene: .; CDR3aa: CASSPDRAYGYTF; CDR3nt: TGCGCCAGCAGTCCGGACAGAGCCTATGGCTACACCTTC
j_gene: TRBJ1-1; abundance: many; v_gene: TRBV4-1; d_gene: TRBD1; CDR3aa: CASSQQQGRVTNTEAFF; CDR3nt: TGCGCCAGCAGCCAGCAACAGGGGCGCGTGACAAACACTGAAGCTTTCTTT
j_gene: TRBJ1-2; abundance: many; v_gene: TRBV5-1; d_gene: TRBD1; CDR3aa: CASSVDDRGGYGYTF; CDR3nt: TGCGCCAGCAGCGTGGACGACAGGGGTGGCTATGGCTACACCTTC
j_gene: TRBJ2-7; abundance: many; v_gene: TRBV5-1; d_gene: .; CDR3aa: CASKFQGEGSYEQYF; CDR3nt: TGCGCCAGCAAATTCCAGGGGGAGGGATCCTACGAGCAGTACTTC
j_gene: TRBJ2-1; abundance: many; v_gene: TRBV20-1; d_gene: TRBD1; CDR3aa: CSTTSGTGVNEQFF; CDR3nt: TGCAGTACGACATCCGGGACAGGGGTCAATGAGCAGTTCTTC
j_gene: TRBJ1-1; abundance: many; v_gene: TRBV7-9; d_gene: .; CDR3aa: CASSLNQGKTTEAFF; CDR3nt: TGTGCCAGCAGCTTAAACCAGGGTAAGACCACTGAAGCTTTCTTT
j_gene: TRBJ2-3; abundance: many; v_gene: TRBV27; d_gene: TRBD1; CDR3aa: CASSPLSLGVEQGAQYF; CDR3nt: TGTGCCAGCAGCCCGTTGAGTCTGGGGGTGGAACAGGGGGCACAGTATTTT
j_gene: TRBJ2-1; abundance: many; v_gene: TRBV27; d_gene: .; CDR3aa: CASRPLIQTKWGEQFF; CDR3nt: TGTGCCAGCAGACCACTTATTCAGACGAAATGGGGAGAGCAGTTCTTC